These 23 T cell receptor beta chains share one sample of origin, sequenced in a study of type 1 regulatory T cells. In TCRdb, the reads were re-called with MiXCR into one record per CDR3 protein. This sample has approximately 97,000 distinct CDR3 sequences, with around 30% found just once. Sequencing used CD4+ T cells, either the whole sample or a sorted fraction (not recorded which). The receptors originated from a human donor in good health.

This clonotype has just one count. The CDR3, as DNA: TGCGCCAGCAGCATGGGACTAGCGGGAAACAATGAGCAGTTCTTC. Translation: CASSMGLAGNNEQFF. This chain uses TRBV5-1 with TRBJ2-1; 13 bases map to TRBD2. The CDR3 sequence is 15 residues long. CDR1 SGHRS and CDR2 YFSETQ come from the germline V gene. Losses at the gene ends were 4 bases for V and 5 bases for J; bases not matched to a gene: 3. Full variable domain (remainder filled in from reference TRBV5-1 and TRBJ2-1): KAGVTQTPRYLIKTRGQQVTLSCSPISGHRSVSWYQQTPGQGLQFLFEYFSETQRNKGNFPGRFSGRQFSNSRSEMNVSTLELGDSALYLCASSMGLAGNNEQFFGPGTRLTVL.

A remark on this clonotype: One end of the junction fails to match germline, which may point to a read error. The V call is TRBV6-2 or TRBV6-3, the J call TRBJ2-1; maybe TRBD2 (6 bases). In germline, CDR1 is MNHEY, CDR2 SVGEGT. The CDR3 consists of 13 residues. The CDR3 DNA follows: TGTGCCAGCAATCTCGCGGGATCGGATACGGGGGTCTTC. It yields the protein CASNLAGSDTGVF.

In nucleotides, the CDR3 is TGTGCCAGCAGTTGGGACAGGAACACTGAAGCTTTCTTT. Its translation is CASSWDRNTEAFF. V usage is TRBV7-3 and J usage is TRBJ1-1; 7 bases map to TRBD1. From germline, CDR1 is SGHTA and CDR2 FQGTGA. This CDR3 contains 13 residues. Trimming took 6 bases from V and 1 from J; bases not matched to a gene: 2.

The gene calls are TRBV20-1 and TRBJ2-7; 9 positions agree with TRBD1. V was pared by 4 bases and J by 5 bases, with 15 bases of the junction left unmatched. The CDR3 covers 16 residues. Germline lookup yields CDR1 DFQATT and CDR2 SNEGSKA (reference sequence). CDR3: CSAIPQTGTGSHEQYF. As DNA, the CDR3 is TGCAGTGCTATCCCCCAAACCGGGACAGGGTCCCACGAGCAGTACTTC.

This chain uses TRBV5-1 with TRBJ2-5; D gene ambiguous. Germline V lookup: CDR1 SGHRS, CDR2 YFSETQ. The CDR3 is 12 residues long. Trimming removed 1 base from V and 3 bases from J, with 4 bases in between. Written as DNA, the CDR3 is TGCGCCAGCAGCTTGCCGGAAGAGACCCAGTACTTC. As protein: CASSLPEETQYF.

The chain carries TRBV6-4 and TRBJ2-1, with 12 bases lining up with TRBD2. CDR1 MRHNA and CDR2 SNTAGT come from the germline V gene. The V segment lost 5 bases and the J segment 4 bases; nucleotides outside the gene matches: 9. This CDR3 region has 17 residues. CDR3 sequence (DNA): TGTGCCAGCAGTACGCTACCAGGGACTAGCGGGTACAATGAGCAGTTCTTC. It translates to CASSTLPGTSGYNEQFF.

This clonotype was picked up a small number of times. The chain employs TRBV7-2 and TRBJ2-7; a weak D match, TRBD1 (6 bases). The germline V gene has CDR1 SGHTA and CDR2 FQGNSA. V was cut by 1 base and J by 13 bases, with 17 bases left in between. The CDR3 covers 13 residues. DNA of the CDR3: TGTGCCAGCAGCTTAGACCCAGGGGCAATTATTTACTTC. This codes for CASSLDPGAIIYF.

This clonotype was seen a handful of times. This chain joins TRBV20-1 and TRBJ2-3; TRBD2 might be the D (5 bases). This CDR3 region has 14 residues. Trimming pared 0 bases from V and 2 bases from J, leaving 9 bases between. Germline values: CDR1 DFQATT, CDR2 SNEGSKA (reference sequence). CDR3 bases: TGCAGTGCTAGAGACCGCGGGCCCACAGATACGCAGTATTTT. Translation gives CSARDRGPTDTQYF.

This clonotype has just a few counts. The chain uses TRBV12-3 or TRBV12-4 and TRBJ2-5; 9 positions agree with TRBD2. The CDR3 sequence is 16 residues long. Trimming cost V 0 bases and J 5 bases; bases outside gene matches: 7. The CDR3 DNA reads as TGTGCCAGCAGTTTAGCCACTAGCGGGCGCGTGGAGACCCAGTACTTC. Amino acid sequence: CASSLATSGRVETQYF.

This chain links TRBV14 with TRBJ2-3; 9 bases are a match to TRBD1. The CDR3 is 18 amino acids. V dropped 0 bases and J dropped 4; count of bases not matched to a gene: 11. Germline V gives CDR1 SGHDN, CDR2 FVKESK. This CDR3 reads CASSQDLGQGEEADTQYF. The CDR3 DNA sequence: TGTGCCAGCAGCCAAGATCTGGGACAGGGAGAGGAGGCAGATACGCAGTATTTT.

The rearrangement uses TRBV5-1 and TRBJ2-1; a possible D gene is TRBD2 (5 bases). The CDR3 has 15 amino acids. Germline lookup yields CDR1 SGHRS and CDR2 YFSETQ. V shed 1 base and J shed 0 bases, with 8 bases lying between them. CDR3 loop: CASSLPAGSYNEQFF. The CDR3 coding sequence is TGCGCCAGCAGCTTGCCGGCGGGCTCCTACAATGAGCAGTTCTTC.

This chain joins TRBV6-6 and TRBJ2-1; 7 bases line up with TRBD2. Per the germline V gene, CDR1 is MNHNY and CDR2 is SVGAGI (reference sequence). V shed 0 bases, J shed 9 bases, and the junction held 14 bases outside the gene matches. This CDR3 comprises 17 residues. The CDR3 DNA is TGTGCCAGCAGTTACTCGATAGGACTAGAATCCCGTAGTGAGCAGTTCTTC. Translation: CASSYSIGLESRSEQFF.

This rearrangement joins TRBV3-1 to TRBJ2-3; tentatively, D is TRBD1 or TRBD2 (5 bases each). Germline V gives CDR1 LGHDT, CDR2 YNNKEL (reference sequence). Trimming stripped 5 bases from V and 4 bases from J, with 13 bases between. CDR3 length equals 14 residues. The DNA for the CDR3 is TGTGCCAGCAGCGTTGGACTGGGGGCAGATACGCAGTATTTT. Translated, it gives CASSVGLGADTQYF.

In this sample, this clonotype turned up a few times. The J gene is TRBJ1-5, the V gene TRBV5-1; D possibly corresponds to TRBD1 (5 bases). The CDR3 sequence is 13 residues long. The V end lost 1 base, the J end lost 4 bases, and 6 bases lay between the germline ends. Germline lookup yields CDR1 SGHRS and CDR2 YFSETQ. The CDR3 sequence is CASSLTGNQPQHF. The CDR3 bases are TGCGCCAGCAGCTTGACAGGAAATCAGCCCCAGCATTTT.

The sample holds a few counts of this clonotype. The V gene is TRBV3-1, the J gene TRBJ2-5; D remains ambiguous. There are 16 residues in the CDR3. V was trimmed by 1 base and J by 2 bases, leaving 14 bases between them. The germline gives CDR1 LGHDT, CDR2 YNNKEL (reference sequence). The CDR3 loop is CASSQVIHTLQETQYF. The CDR3 bases are TGTGCCAGCAGCCAAGTGATCCACACATTACAAGAGACCCAGTACTTC.

Only a few counts were recorded for this clonotype. The J gene is TRBJ1-4, the V gene TRBV4-1; D not certain. The CDR3 consists of 12 residues. Trimming removed 1 base at V and 12 bases at J, with 9 bases between. Germline values: CDR1 MGHRA, CDR2 YSYEKL. The CDR3 here is CASSQVQDELFF. Written as DNA, the CDR3 is TGCGCCAGCAGCCAAGTTCAGGACGAACTGTTTTTT.

Only a few counts were recorded for this clonotype. The chain has TRBV28 and TRBJ1-5; unclear D gene. The germline V gene encodes CDR1 MDHEN and CDR2 SYDVKM. The length of the CDR3 is 20 residues. The ends were cut back, 1 base at V and 7 bases at J, with 29 bases in the middle. The CDR3 sequence is CASSLSFSILPGREWQPQHF. CDR3 sequence (DNA): TGTGCCAGCAGTTTATCCTTTTCGATCTTACCGGGGAGGGAATGGCAGCCCCAGCATTTT.

The J gene is TRBJ2-7, the V gene TRBV12-3 or TRBV12-4; no reliable D call. V was cut by 3 bases and J by 9 bases, with 9 bases left in between. This CDR3 has 11 amino acids. The CDR3 loop reads CASSFSPTQYF. For the CDR3, the DNA is TGTGCCAGCAGTTTCTCGCCTACGCAGTACTTC.

This clonotype has only a few counts. The J gene is TRBJ2-1, the V gene TRBV2; 11 bases are shared with TRBD1. The CDR3 is 18 amino acids. After removal of 5 bases from V and 8 bases from J, the junction contained 17 bases not matched to a gene. Germline V gene lookup returns CDR1 SNHLY and CDR2 FYNNEI. This chain's CDR3 is CASSPVPGTGGFVDEQFF. The DNA of the CDR3 is TGTGCCAGCAGTCCAGTGCCCGGGACAGGGGGTTTTGTCGATGAGCAGTTCTTC.

The chain carries TRBV5-1 and TRBJ2-3, with TRBD2 matching over 7 bases. The CDR3 is made up of 15 amino acids. Germline V gene data show CDR1 as SGHRS and CDR2 as YFSETQ. After removal of 6 bases from V and 2 bases from J, the junction contained 9 bases not matched to a gene. CDR3 nucleotides: TGCGCCAGCACGGCGACTAGCCGAGTCACAGATACGCAGTATTTT. It is translated as CASTATSRVTDTQYF.

CDR3: CSARALRTDREKNIQYF. In nucleotides, the CDR3 is TGCAGTGCTAGAGCCCTTAGGACGGACCGGGAAAAAAACATTCAGTACTTC. The rearrangement joins TRBV20-1 to TRBJ2-4, with D possibly being TRBD2 (5 bases). The CDR3 loop spans 17 amino acids. V lost 1 base, J lost 4 bases, and 20 bases lay in between. CDR1 and CDR2 (germline): DFQATT, SNEGSKA (reference sequence).

CDR3 sequence (DNA): TGTGCCAGTAGTACCCGGGCTTCGTCGGGAAACATTCAGTACTTC. Translation: CASSTRASSGNIQYF. The rearrangement uses TRBV19 and TRBJ2-4; D gene ambiguous. Trimming removed 4 bases from V and 6 bases from J, with 16 bases in between. CDR1 and CDR2 from the germline V gene are LNHDA and SQIVND (reference sequence). This CDR3 comprises 15 residues.

The chain couples TRBV20-1 to TRBJ2-1; 8 bases line up with TRBD2. Germline loops: CDR1 DFQATT, CDR2 SNEGSKA (reference sequence). There are 16 residues in the CDR3. Unmatched junction bases numbered 12, after V lost 3 bases and J lost 5 bases. The CDR3 DNA follows: TGCAGTGCTAGGCGGGGAATCGGACTAGCCAACAATGAGCAGTTCTTC. Translation: CSARRGIGLANNEQFF.